The present TCR beta chain was sequenced within a study of blood T cells in healthy people across ages. Study-level results: It was found that TCR beta diversity correlated strongly with the percentage of naive T cells.

This clonotype showed up just a few times. The antigen remains undetermined. Sample-barcoded 5' priming and a J-beta primer mix drove a second PCR of roughly 7 to 11 cycles. TCRdb processed the 5' RACE reads anew with MiXCR; each CDR3 protein has one entry. The sample contains some 1.4 million distinct CDR3 sequences, roughly 45% of which appear only once. Germline assignment: CDR1 SGHRS and CDR2 YFSETQ. The CDR3 is 14 amino acids. The V end was cut by 3 bases, the J end by 6 bases, with 13 bases between. The chain combines TRBV5-1 with TRBJ2-4, with D maybe TRBD2 (6 bases). The TCR was taken from a woman younger than 30 in good health. Sequenced: blood. The CDR3 bases are TGCGCCAGCAGCTGGGACTCTCCGGCAAACATTCAGTACTTC. This sequence encodes CASSWDSPANIQYF.